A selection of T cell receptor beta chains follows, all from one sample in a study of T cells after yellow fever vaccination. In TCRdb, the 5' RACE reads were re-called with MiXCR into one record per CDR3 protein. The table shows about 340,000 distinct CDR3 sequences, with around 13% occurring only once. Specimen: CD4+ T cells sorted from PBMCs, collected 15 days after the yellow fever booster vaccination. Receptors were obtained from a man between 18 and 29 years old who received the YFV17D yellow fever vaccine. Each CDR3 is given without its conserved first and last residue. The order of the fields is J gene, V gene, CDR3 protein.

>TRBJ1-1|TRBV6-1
ASSLAFGDTEAF
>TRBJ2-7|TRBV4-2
ASSQRQGTDNSYEQY
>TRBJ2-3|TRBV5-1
ASRTGSTDTQY
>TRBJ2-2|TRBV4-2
ASSQDSQRGNTGELF
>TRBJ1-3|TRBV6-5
ASSYSAGVGGNTIY
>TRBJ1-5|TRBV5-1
ASSLGGPNQPQH
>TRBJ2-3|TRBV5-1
ASSLGREDRTDTQY
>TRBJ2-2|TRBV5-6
ASSLGPVGELF
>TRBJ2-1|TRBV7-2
ASSLLGASGGVYNEQF
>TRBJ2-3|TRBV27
ASSLSPGDLSTDTQY
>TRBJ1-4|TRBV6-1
ASNRIGRPDEKLF